The subject of this entry is one T cell receptor (beta chain). This clonotype was seen repeatedly, ten times or more. Which antigen it targets is not known. No clone much larger than this one lies a single base away; base qualities are absent. The data stem from a study of T-cell reconstitution after alpha-beta-depleted transplantation in children (dated by TCRdb to 2016 to 2018). About the study as a whole: Using TCR repertoire profiling, the study followed T-cell immune reconstitution in a quantitative way in children after TCRalphabeta/CD19-depleted allogeneic hematopoietic cell transplantation.

Library creation used PCR. Sequencing was performed on an Illumina HiSeq 2500. TCR library preparation used molecular barcoding, with unique molecular identifiers applied to normalize quantification of the TCRbeta repertoire. TCRdb reprocessing: public reads trimmed at Q25 with fastp, clones called with MiXCR, in-frame beta chains kept. When rows share a CDR3 protein, they turn into one entry using the most common DNA and genes. The table for this sample lists just over 70,000 distinct CDR3 sequences; approximately 7.4% of them were counted only once. The ten largest clonotypes hold over 2.5% of the sample. This clonotype was sampled from a human donor who donated a stem cell graft to a child with acute lymphoblastic leukemia. Sequencing used PBMCs from the stem cell graft donor, obtained from the stem cell graft.

At the DNA level, the sequence is TGCAGTGCTAGTCTTGACACTGAAGCTTTCTTT. Its amino acids are CSASLDTEAFF. Recombination connected TRBV20-1 to TRBJ1-1; the D gene cannot be resolved reliably. According to the germline V gene (reference sequence), CDR1 reads DFQATT and CDR2 reads SNEGSKA. Inclusive of the bounding cysteine and phenylalanine, the CDR3 is 11 residues long. The sequence is cut down to CDR3 DNA, 33 bases in frame from base 1. Trimming at the junction amounts to 3 bases on V and 3 bases on J, and the germline ends lie 5 bases apart.